This TCR beta chain was profiled in a study of CXCR3-negative and CXCR3-positive naive CD8 T cells. This CDR3 region has 14 residues. Germline loops: CDR1 MDHEN, CDR2 SYDVKM. The libraries of TRB cDNA were constructed through 5' RACE using UMI labels. After re-calling the 5' RACE reads, TCRdb lists one entry per CDR3 protein, DNA absent. This sample's table reports just over 40,000 distinct CDR3 sequences. The TCR sequence derives from a human donor in good health. Some clones in this sample may be carry-over from other donors' samples. V gene TRBV28 combines with J gene TRBJ2-7; the D gene TCRdb calls, TRBD1, cannot be checked with no DNA. The specimen was naive CXCR3- CD8+ T cells from blood. The subset was: CD45RO-CCR7+CD27+CD95- naive CD8+ T cells lacking CXCR3 (TNR3-). CDR3: CASSLEGQYYEQYF.